Listed below are T cell receptor beta chains from one sample, sequenced in a study of blood T cell repertoires in COVID-19. The protocol was immunoSEQ multiplex PCR, while the TCRdb copy is restricted to in-frame clones and leaves out a portion. The sample shows about 35,000 clones, over 80% of them seen only once. The sequencing input was peripheral blood. The receptor source for this set is a man at least 80 years old with active COVID-19. CDR3s include the opening cysteine and the closing phenylalanine or tryptophan. D genes are given only for firm matches. The size of a clone is reported for some rows only, either as once, few or many, or as a class for expanded clones.

D: TRBD1; V: TRBV14; size: NA; J: TRBJ1-3; CDR3: CASSRGRGLYGNTIYF; DNA: TGTGCCAGCAGCCGGGGAAGGGGGCTGTATGGAAACACCATATATTTT
D: TRBD2; V: TRBV29-1; size: NA; J: TRBJ2-7; CDR3: CSVERDQQYF; DNA: TGCAGCGTGGAGCGGGACCAGCAGTACTTC
D: NA; V: TRBV7-9; size: NA; J: TRBJ2-2; CDR3: CASSPANRNTGELFF; DNA: TGTGCCAGCAGCCCCGCTAATAGGAACACCGGGGAGCTGTTTTTT
D: TRBD1; V: TRBV18; size: NA; J: TRBJ2-1; CDR3: CASSPPGQGWGEQFF; DNA: TGTGCCAGCTCACCACCGGGACAGGGGTGGGGGGAGCAGTTCTTC
D: NA; V: TRBV28; size: NA; J: TRBJ1-2; CDR3: CASSAGDYGYTF; DNA: TGTGCCAGCAGCGCAGGGGACTATGGCTACACCTTC
D: TRBD2; V: TRBV19; size: NA; J: TRBJ2-2; CDR3: CASRFSGSGTGELFF; DNA: TGTGCCAGTAGATTTAGCGGGAGTGGCACCGGGGAGCTGTTTTTT
D: NA; V: TRBV19; size: NA; J: TRBJ1-4; CDR3: CASTTTGRTGINEEKLFF; DNA: TGTGCCAGTACCACCACCGGAAGGACGGGAATAAATGAGGAAAAACTGTTTTTT
D: NA; V: TRBV10-3; size: NA; J: TRBJ1-5; CDR3: CAISDYVGDSAPQPQHF; DNA: TGTGCCATCAGTGATTACGTGGGGGACTCAGCACCTCAGCCCCAGCATTTT
D: NA; V: TRBV7-2; size: NA; J: TRBJ1-5; CDR3: CASSLDRYPRQPQHF; DNA: TGTGCCAGCAGCCTCGACAGGTATCCTCGCCAGCCCCAGCATTTT
D: TRBD1; V: TRBV2; size: NA; J: TRBJ1-5; CDR3: CASRGTGTGINQPQHF; DNA: TGTGCCAGCAGGGGGACCGGGACAGGTATTAATCAGCCCCAGCATTTT
D: NA; V: TRBV7-2; size: NA; J: TRBJ2-2; CDR3: CASSLGGSPGELFF; DNA: TGTGCCAGCAGCTTAGGTGGGAGTCCCGGGGAGCTGTTTTTT
D: TRBD1; V: TRBV9; size: NA; J: TRBJ1-6; CDR3: CASSVGQGDSPLHF; DNA: TGTGCCAGCAGCGTAGGGCAGGGGGATTCACCCCTCCACTTT
D: TRBD2; V: TRBV7-8; size: NA; J: TRBJ2-7; CDR3: CASSRTSLYEQYF; DNA: TGTGCCAGCAGCCGGACTAGTCTATACGAGCAGTACTTC
D: TRBD1; V: TRBV5-1; size: NA; J: TRBJ2-7; CDR3: CASSLSGQAYEQYF; DNA: TGCGCCAGCAGCTTGTCGGGACAGGCCTACGAGCAGTACTTC
D: TRBD1; V: TRBV2; size: few; J: TRBJ1-5; CDR3: CASSDRGGHQPQHF; DNA: TGTGCCAGCAGCGACAGGGGAGGGCATCAGCCCCAGCATTTT
D: NA; V: TRBV5-6; size: NA; J: TRBJ1-1; CDR3: CASETRLEAFF; DNA: TGTGCCAGCGAGACACGGCTTGAAGCTTTCTTT
D: NA; V: TRBV7-2; size: few; J: TRBJ1-1; CDR3: CASKRGRNTEAFF; DNA: TGTGCCAGCAAAAGGGGCAGGAACACTGAAGCTTTCTTT
D: NA; V: TRBV28; size: once; J: TRBJ2-7; CDR3: CASSRVGQYYEQYF; DNA: TGTGCCAGCAGCCGGGTCGGACAGTACTACGAGCAGTACTTC
D: TRBD1; V: TRBV19; size: few; J: TRBJ1-5; CDR3: CASSPGTGIQPQHF; DNA: TGTGCCAGTAGTCCCGGGACAGGGATTCAGCCCCAGCATTTT
D: TRBD2; V: TRBV9; size: NA; J: TRBJ2-3; CDR3: CASSASGRTDTQYF; DNA: TGTGCCAGCAGCGCCAGCGGGAGGACAGATACGCAGTATTTT
D: NA; V: TRBV18; size: NA; J: TRBJ2-2; CDR3: CASSPPAGPTNTGELFF; DNA: TGTGCCAGCTCACCGCCGGCGGGACCTACGAACACCGGGGAGCTGTTTTTT
D: TRBD2; V: TRBV5-1; size: NA; J: TRBJ2-7; CDR3: CASSQPTSAYSYEQYF; DNA: TGCGCCAGCAGCCAACCTACTAGCGCGTACTCCTACGAGCAGTACTTC
D: TRBD1; V: TRBV18; size: NA; J: TRBJ1-1; CDR3: CASSLTGGNTEAFF; DNA: TGTGCCAGCTCCCTGACAGGGGGCAACACTGAAGCTTTCTTT
D: TRBD1; V: TRBV19; size: NA; J: TRBJ1-6; CDR3: CASKTSDRINSPLHF; DNA: TGTGCCAGTAAGACGTCGGACAGGATTAATTCACCCCTCCACTTT
D: TRBD1; V: TRBV2; size: NA; J: TRBJ1-5; CDR3: CASRLDRNQPQHF; DNA: TGTGCCAGCAGGCTGGACAGGAATCAGCCCCAGCATTTT
D: TRBD1; V: TRBV4-1; size: once; J: TRBJ2-1; CDR3: CASSQVGDRGFNEQFF; DNA: TGCGCCAGCAGCCAAGTAGGGGACAGGGGGTTTAATGAGCAGTTCTTC
D: TRBD2; V: TRBV4-2; size: NA; J: TRBJ2-5; CDR3: CASSQEPAGGPGETQYF; DNA: TGTGCCAGCAGCCAAGAGCCAGCGGGAGGTCCGGGAGAGACCCAGTACTTC
D: NA; V: TRBV5-1; size: once; J: TRBJ1-3; CDR3: CASSLAGQGNTIYF; DNA: TGCGCCAGCAGCCTAGCCGGACAGGGAAACACCATATATTTT
D: NA; V: TRBV6-5; size: NA; J: TRBJ2-5; CDR3: CASSYRVGLFSETQYF; DNA: TGTGCCAGCAGTTACCGAGTCGGACTATTTTCAGAGACCCAGTACTTC
D: TRBD1; V: TRBV14; size: NA; J: TRBJ2-7; CDR3: CASSQQGHRGHEQYF; DNA: TGTGCCAGCAGCCAGCAGGGACACAGGGGCCACGAGCAGTACTTC
D: TRBD1; V: TRBV3-1/TRBV3-2; size: NA; J: TRBJ2-1; CDR3: CASSQAGRTGAAEGQFF; DNA: TGTGCCAGCAGCCAGGCGGGTCGGACAGGGGCAGCCGAGGGGCAGTTCTTC
D: NA; V: TRBV12-5; size: few; J: TRBJ1-1; CDR3: CASGLVRTGQWEAFF; DNA: TGTGCTAGTGGTTTGGTACGAACAGGCCAGTGGGAAGCTTTCTTT
D: NA; V: TRBV19; size: NA; J: TRBJ2-3; CDR3: CASSIGAGRTDTQYF; DNA: TGTGCCAGTAGTATAGGTGCAGGGCGGACAGATACGCAGTATTTT
D: NA; V: TRBV7-2; size: NA; J: TRBJ2-5; CDR3: CASSLVVEETQYF; DNA: TGTGCCAGCAGCTTAGTCGTGGAGGAGACCCAGTACTTC
D: NA; V: TRBV6-2/TRBV6-3; size: few; J: TRBJ2-6; CDR3: CASSYVAGNNVLTF; DNA: TGTGCCAGCAGTTACGTGGCAGGGAATAACGTCCTGACTTTC
D: TRBD2; V: TRBV3-1/TRBV3-2; size: NA; J: TRBJ2-7; CDR3: CASSQLAGVEQYF; DNA: TGTGCCAGCAGCCAACTCGCGGGAGTGGAGCAGTACTTC
D: TRBD2; V: TRBV10-1; size: few; J: TRBJ2-7; CDR3: CASSERAGGYYEQYF; DNA: TGCGCCAGCAGTGAGAGGGCGGGAGGATACTACGAGCAGTACTTC
D: NA; V: TRBV25-1; size: NA; J: TRBJ2-5; CDR3: CASSESGIGETQYF; DNA: TGTGCCAGCAGTGAATCGGGTATTGGAGAGACCCAGTACTTC
D: TRBD2; V: TRBV7-9; size: NA; J: TRBJ2-2; CDR3: CASSFRGGDTGELFF; DNA: TGTGCCAGCAGCTTCCGGGGGGGGGACACCGGGGAGCTGTTTTTT
D: NA; V: TRBV6-5; size: NA; J: TRBJ2-7; CDR3: CASSRGTARSYEQYF; DNA: TGTGCCAGCAGTCGCGGGACAGCCCGCTCCTACGAGCAGTACTTC
D: NA; V: TRBV28; size: few; J: TRBJ2-2; CDR3: CASSPSRNTGELFF; DNA: TGTGCCAGCAGCCCTAGCCGGAACACCGGGGAGCTGTTTTTT
D: NA; V: TRBV5-8; size: few; J: TRBJ2-1; CDR3: CASSLFYEQFF; DNA: TGTGCCAGCAGCTTGTTCTATGAGCAGTTCTTC
D: NA; V: TRBV7-9; size: NA; J: TRBJ1-1; CDR3: CASSLRQENTEAFF; DNA: TGTGCCAGCAGCTTAAGACAGGAGAACACTGAAGCTTTCTTT
D: NA; V: TRBV9; size: NA; J: TRBJ1-3; CDR3: CASSVPGNTIYF; DNA: TGTGCCAGCAGCGTTCCGGGAAACACCATATATTTT
D: NA; V: TRBV7-2; size: NA; J: TRBJ1-3; CDR3: CASSADRTSSGNTIYF; DNA: TGTGCCAGCAGCGCAGACAGGACCTCCTCTGGAAACACCATATATTTT
D: NA; V: TRBV9; size: NA; J: TRBJ2-2; CDR3: CASSRNYRGELFF; DNA: TGTGCCAGCAGCCGGAACTATAGGGGGGAGCTGTTTTTT
D: TRBD2; V: TRBV4-2; size: NA; J: TRBJ2-5; CDR3: CASSRGGQETQYF; DNA: TGTGCCAGCAGCCGCGGGGGGCAAGAGACCCAGTACTTC
D: NA; V: TRBV12-3/TRBV12-4; size: NA; J: TRBJ1-5; CDR3: CASSFADYQPQHF; DNA: TGTGCCAGCAGTTTTGCGGACTATCAGCCCCAGCATTTT
D: TRBD2; V: TRBV30; size: NA; J: TRBJ2-7; CDR3: CAWSVLAGVNEQYF; DNA: TGTGCCTGGAGTGTACTAGCGGGAGTGAACGAGCAGTACTTC
D: NA; V: TRBV6-5; size: NA; J: TRBJ1-1; CDR3: CASSYTGRSEAFF; DNA: TGTGCCAGCAGTTACACCGGCAGGTCTGAAGCTTTCTTT
D: NA; V: TRBV28; size: NA; J: TRBJ1-6; CDR3: CASSLAGLNSPLHF; DNA: TGTGCCAGCAGTTTAGCCGGACTAAATTCACCCCTCCACTTT
D: TRBD2; V: TRBV6-6; size: once; J: TRBJ2-7; CDR3: CASSYKPSGSHYEQYF; DNA: TGTGCCAGCAGTTATAAACCGAGCGGGAGTCACTACGAGCAGTACTTC
D: NA; V: TRBV7-6; size: NA; J: TRBJ2-1; CDR3: CASSEEAGSYNEQFF; DNA: TGTGCCAGCAGCGAAGAAGCGGGTTCGTACAATGAGCAGTTCTTC
D: TRBD1; V: TRBV28; size: NA; J: TRBJ2-2; CDR3: CASKLRQGHTGELFF; DNA: TGTGCCAGCAAGCTTCGACAGGGACACACCGGGGAGCTGTTTTTT
D: NA; V: TRBV5-1; size: NA; J: TRBJ2-2; CDR3: CASSSGDTGELFF; DNA: TGCGCCAGCAGCTCGGGGGACACCGGGGAGCTGTTTTTT